Sample share makes the clone carrying this T cell receptor beta chain medium-sized. As yet, its antigen is unknown. Using around 14 ng of total RNA, TCR libraries were made with the QIAseq Immune Repertoire TCR panel. TCRdb ran MiXCR on the reads and lists one entry per CDR3 protein. Of several hundred distinct CDR3 sequences in the sample, roughly 10% were seen once. The data belong to a study of circulating CD8 cells and anti-PD-1 response in melanoma. Study observations and caveats: DNEG was most diverse; TIGIT repertoires were least diverse. Clonotype sharing was highest between DPOS and TIGIT subsets.

Sorting of live CD3+CD8+TCRalphabeta+ cells by PD-1 and/or TIGIT gave four subsets. This CDR3 is 16 amino acids long. The ends lost 2 bases at V and 3 bases at J; junction bases unmatched: 5. In germline, CDR1 is SGHTA, CDR2 FQGNSA. The sequence was collected from a human donor with melanoma. The source was CD8+ T cells from PBMCs, collected at baseline or after one month of anti-PD-1 therapy (not recorded which). V is TRBV7-2 and J is TRBJ2-5; 11 nucleotides agree with TRBD2. The CDR3, as DNA: TGTGCCAGCAGCTTAAGGTGGGGACTAGCGGAAGAGACCCAGTACTTC. Its protein is CASSLRWGLAEETQYF.